A single sample is the source of the 28 T cell receptor beta chains below, sequenced in a study of CD8 T cells in ankylosing spondylitis. In TCRdb, the 5' RACE reads were re-called with MiXCR into one record per CDR3 protein. The sample records a few hundred thousand distinct CDR3 sequences, about a fifth being singletons. Sequencing input: blood, either unsorted or a sorted T cell fraction (not recorded which). Source of these receptors: a female donor with ankylosing spondylitis or in good health (not recorded which).

The chain links TRBV20-1 to TRBJ2-1; no clear D. V dropped 6 bases and J dropped 1 base, with 10 bases sitting between them. Germline CDR1 reads DFQATT; CDR2 reads SNEGSKA (reference sequence). This CDR3 has 13 amino acids. CDR3 protein: CSARTPSYNEQFF. CDR3 nucleotide sequence: TGCAGTGCCCGGACCCCTTCCTACAATGAGCAGTTCTTC.

The CDR3 nucleotides are TGCGCCAGCAGCTTGGCAGGGAAGAGTAATCAGCCCCAGCATTTT. The encoded protein is CASSLAGKSNQPQHF. The chain is built from TRBV5-1 and TRBJ1-5, with D possibly being TRBD1 (5 bases). Between the trimmed V and J ends, which lost 0 bases and 4 bases, there was a span of 11 bases. This CDR3 has 15 amino acids. CDR1 and CDR2 (germline): SGHRS, YFSETQ.

This clonotype has more than one count but fewer than ten. The genes are TRBV12-3 or TRBV12-4 and TRBJ2-3; D is perhaps TRBD1 (6 bases). The better agreement between TRBJ1-5 and the DNA end casts doubt on the J call. There are 14 residues in the CDR3. The CDR3 sequence: CASSFGQSTDTQHF. For the CDR3, the DNA is TGTGCCAGCAGTTTCGGACAGAGCACAGATACGCAGCATTTT.

The V gene is TRBV9, the J gene TRBJ2-1; 12 nucleotides agree with TRBD2. Germline CDR1 SGDLS, CDR2 YYNGEE. The V and J ends lost 1 base and 6 bases, in that order; junction bases with no gene match: 11. The CDR3 loop spans 18 amino acids. CDR3 bases: TGTGCCAGCAGCGTATCCCTCCAGACTAGCGGGAGTAGCAATGAGCAGTTCTTC. Translation: CASSVSLQTSGSSNEQFF.

This clonotype has just a few counts. V usage is TRBV18 and J usage is TRBJ1-1, with D possibly matching TRBD1 (5 bases). Trimming removed 0 bases from V and 10 bases from J, with 9 bases in between. This CDR3 is built from 12 residues. The germline V gene encodes CDR1 KGHSH and CDR2 LQKENI. The chain's CDR3 is CASSPPREAAFF. The CDR3 DNA reads as TGTGCCAGCTCACCACCCAGGGAAGCAGCTTTCTTT.

This clonotype was found many times. This chain links TRBV5-1 with TRBJ2-1; D is uncertain. Germline CDR1 SGHRS, CDR2 YFSETQ. The CDR3 consists of 14 residues. The V and J ends lost 0 bases and 2 bases respectively, with 6 bases between them. The CDR3 DNA reads TGCGCCAGCAGCTTGGAGATCCCCTACAATGAGCAGTTCTTC. Translation: CASSLEIPYNEQFF.

The chain joins TRBV5-8 to TRBJ2-1, with D possibly TRBD2 on 5 matching bases. V was pared by 6 bases and J by 5 bases, with 15 bases between. CDR3 length: 14 residues. Per the germline V gene, CDR1 is SGHTS and CDR2 is YDEGEE. The CDR3 protein is CASTMDSNNNEQFF. CDR3 DNA sequence: TGTGCCAGCACCATGGACTCGAACAACAATGAGCAGTTCTTC.

This chain links TRBV6-6 with TRBJ1-1, with D uncertain. Between the trimmed V and J ends, which lost 3 bases and 6 bases, there was a span of 14 bases. The CDR3 sequence is 14 residues long. The germline gives CDR1 MNHNY, CDR2 SVGAGI (reference sequence). The CDR3 region has the DNA TGTGCCAGCAGTTATTTACTATCGGACGCTGAAGCTTTCTTT. Encoded protein: CASSYLLSDAEAFF.

There are a few counts of this clonotype. The chain carries TRBV18 and TRBJ2-4, with 7 bases that match TRBD2. The junction had 16 bases not matched to a gene; V was cut back by 3 bases and J by 2 bases. Germline V gene data show CDR1 as KGHSH and CDR2 as LQKENI. The CDR3 length is 19 residues. DNA for the CDR3: TGTGCCAGCTCACCTCAAGTTGCGGGAGTCGGGGATACCAAAAACATTCAGTACTTC. It specifies CASSPQVAGVGDTKNIQYF.

The chain carries TRBV6-4 and TRBJ1-2; D not resolved. The germline CDR1 and CDR2 sequences are MRHNA and SNTAGT. This CDR3 has 15 amino acids. The germline V and J ends were trimmed by 6 bases and 10 bases, with 24 bases remaining between them. The CDR3, as DNA: TGTGCCAGCAGCAAAGCCTTAGCCGCGCTGGCGGTCTACACCTTC. Its protein is CASSKALAALAVYTF.

This clonotype has a handful of counts. This sequence joins TRBV6-2 or TRBV6-3 and TRBJ1-2; TRBD1 matches at 9 bases. The V gene's germline CDR1 is MNHEY and CDR2 SVGEGT. J was trimmed by 2 bases and V by 6 bases; bases with no gene match: 7. The CDR3 loop spans 15 amino acids. The CDR3 loop is CASSPSGQGNYGYTF. CDR3 nucleotides: TGTGCCAGCAGCCCTTCCGGACAGGGGAACTATGGCTACACCTTC.

This clonotype was picked up a small number of times. The CDR3 DNA sequence: TGCAGCGTTGTGGGACAGGGGGCTGGAAACACCATATATTTT. The encoded protein is CSVVGQGAGNTIYF. The chain joins TRBV29-1 to TRBJ1-3; 11 nucleotides line up with TRBD1. The V segment lost 4 bases and the J segment 2 bases; nucleotides outside the gene matches: 1. CDR3 length: 14 amino acids. Germline V lookup: CDR1 SQVTM, CDR2 ANQGSEA.

The chain joins TRBV30 to TRBJ2-2; D gene uncertain. V was cut by 2 bases and J by 3 bases, with 10 bases left in between. The CDR3 length is 14 residues. Germline assignment: CDR1 GTSNPN and CDR2 SVGIG (reference sequence). CDR3 sequence reads: CAWSSTRYTGELFF. CDR3 in DNA: TGTGCCTGGAGTTCTACACGTTACACCGGGGAGCTGTTTTTT.

This clonotype was seen many times. The chain uses TRBV10-3 and TRBJ1-4; no firm D call. Germline V lookup: CDR1 ENHRY, CDR2 SYGVKD. This CDR3 has 14 amino acids. The V end was cut by 2 bases, the J end by 7 bases, with 11 bases between. CDR3: CAISEGPDFEKLFF. For the CDR3, the DNA is TGTGCCATCAGTGAGGGACCAGACTTTGAAAAACTGTTTTTT.

This clonotype was seen many times. The chain combines TRBV5-5 with TRBJ2-5; D unresolved. The CDR3 covers 12 residues. V was trimmed by 0 bases and J by 3 bases, leaving 3 bases between them. Germline V gene lookup returns CDR1 SGHKS and CDR2 YYEKEE (reference sequence). As DNA, the CDR3 is TGTGCCAGCAGCTTGGCCAAAGAGACCCAGTACTTC. Translating gives CASSLAKETQYF.

This clonotype has a handful of counts. V gene TRBV20-1 combines with J gene TRBJ2-3, with D perhaps TRBD2 (6 bases). Deletions cut 3 bases from V and 2 bases from J, with 12 bases between. CDR1 DFQATT and CDR2 SNEGSKA come from the germline V gene (reference sequence). The CDR3 runs 14 residues. The CDR3: CSARRRDDTDTQYF. Here the CDR3 DNA reads TGCAGTGCTAGGAGGCGGGATGACACAGATACGCAGTATTTT.

The chain couples TRBV20-1 to TRBJ2-7, with D perhaps TRBD1 or TRBD2 (5 bases each). The V gene lost 1 base and the J gene lost 5 bases, with 18 bases spanning the gap. The CDR3 is 15 residues long. The germline V gene has CDR1 DFQATT and CDR2 SNEGSKA (reference sequence). The CDR3 nucleotides read TGCAGTGCTAGAGCCCCGGGGCTAGCACTCGACGAGCAGTACTTC. Translation gives CSARAPGLALDEQYF.

There are many counts of this clonotype. The rearrangement joins TRBV5-1 to TRBJ1-1; no clear D. The germline CDR1 and CDR2 sequences are SGHRS and YFSETQ. There are 13 residues in the CDR3. V lost 4 bases to trimming and J lost 8 bases, with 15 bases between them. As DNA, the CDR3 is TGCGCCAGCAGCACTGGACGATTTGCCGAAGCTTTCTTT. It is translated as CASSTGRFAEAFF.

This clonotype was picked up a small number of times. CDR3 nucleotide sequence: TGCGCCAGCAGCTTGTGGGGTTCGGCCTACGAGCAGTACTTC. The encoded protein is CASSLWGSAYEQYF. The chain recombines TRBV5-1 with TRBJ2-7; no clear D. Trimming took off 1 base at V and 2 bases at J, with 10 bases between the two ends. Germline V CDR1 and CDR2: SGHRS, YFSETQ. This CDR3 has 14 amino acids. The variable domain in full, with the rest retrieved from reference TRBV5-1 and TRBJ2-7, is KAGVTQTPRYLIKTRGQQVTLSCSPISGHRSVSWYQQTPGQGLQFLFEYFSETQRNKGNFPGRFSGRQFSNSRSEMNVSTLELGDSALYLCASSLWGSAYEQYFGPGTRLTVT.

This clonotype showed up just a few times. The chain links TRBV20-1 to TRBJ2-1, with D uncertain. The V end was cut by 5 bases, the J end by 10 bases, with 15 bases between. This CDR3 contains 12 residues. Germline lookup yields CDR1 DFQATT and CDR2 SNEGSKA (reference sequence). The CDR3 loop reads CSAQRTLVEQFF. CDR3 in DNA: TGCAGTGCTCAAAGAACCCTAGTAGAGCAGTTCTTC.

V is TRBV7-6 and J is TRBJ2-3; no clear D gene. The CDR3 extends over 12 amino acids. Per the germline V gene, CDR1 is SGHVS and CDR2 is FNYEAQ. V was cut by 4 bases and J by 2 bases, with 4 bases left in between. The CDR3 DNA reads as TGTGCCAGCAGCTCGATCACAGATACGCAGTATTTT. This encodes CASSSITDTQYF.

This clonotype showed up just a few times. CDR3 protein: CSAMTGGYEQYF. DNA for the CDR3: TGCAGTGCTATGACGGGAGGCTACGAGCAGTACTTC. This chain joins TRBV20-1 and TRBJ2-7, with 7 bases lining up with TRBD2. The CDR3 contains 12 residues. Looked up from germline, CDR1 is DFQATT and CDR2 is SNEGSKA (reference sequence). The junction had 3 bases not matched to a gene; V was cut back by 4 bases and J by 3 bases.

The V and J genes are TRBV5-5 and TRBJ1-1; the D is unclear. This CDR3 is built from 11 residues. Trimming stripped 1 base from V and 6 bases from J, with 4 bases between. Germline-derived CDR1 and CDR2 are SGHKS and YYEKEE (reference sequence). The CDR3 coding sequence is TGTGCCAGCAGCTTGACGGCTGAAGCTTTCTTT. This codes for CASSLTAEAFF. The full variable domain, completed using reference TRBV5-5 and TRBJ1-1, is DAGVTQSPTHLIKTRGQQVTLRCSPISGHKSVSWYQQVLGQGPQFIFQYYEKEERGRGNFPDRFSARQFPNYSSELNVNALLLGDSALYLCASSLTAEAFFGQGTRLTVV.

This clonotype has a handful of counts. V usage is TRBV19 and J usage is TRBJ1-2; D may be TRBD1 (6 bases). With 10 bases removed from V and 4 bases from J, the gap between germline ends came to 16 bases. CDR1 LNHDA and CDR2 SQIVND come from the germline V gene (reference sequence). The CDR3 covers 13 residues. The CDR3 coding sequence is TGTGCCACCGATCCCGGGACATTCTATGGCTACACCTTC. This translates into CATDPGTFYGYTF.

The gene calls are TRBV12-3 or TRBV12-4 and TRBJ1-2; D gene ambiguous. The CDR3 is 12 residues long. Trimming removed 3 bases from V and 4 bases from J, with 6 bases in between. The CDR3 loop reads CASSLRAYGYTF. CDR3 nucleotides: TGTGCCAGCAGTTTGAGGGCCTATGGCTACACCTTC.

V is TRBV3-1 and J is TRBJ2-1; possible D gene TRBD1, 5 bases. There are 14 residues in the CDR3. The ends were cut back, 2 bases at V and 10 bases at J, with 15 bases in the middle. The germline V gene encodes CDR1 LGHDT and CDR2 YNNKEL (reference sequence). The CDR3 loop is CASSQKRGRHEQFF. The CDR3 DNA reads as TGTGCCAGCAGCCAAAAAAGGGGTAGGCACGAGCAGTTCTTC.

The chain uses TRBV20-1 and TRBJ2-6; D is unresolved. V was pared by 2 bases and J by 1 base, with 9 bases between. Germline V gives CDR1 DFQATT, CDR2 SNEGSKA (reference sequence). The CDR3 is 15 amino acids. This CDR3 reads CSARPAVSGANVLTF. CDR3 nucleotide sequence: TGCAGTGCTAGACCAGCTGTGTCTGGGGCCAACGTCCTGACTTTC.

In its sample, this clonotype was seen a few times. The chain joins TRBV2 to TRBJ2-5; no clear D gene. The CDR3 has 12 residues. Between the trimmed V and J ends, which lost 4 bases and 2 bases, there was a span of 5 bases. In germline, CDR1 is SNHLY, CDR2 FYNNEI. As DNA, the CDR3 is TGTGCCAGCAGTGGGGATCAAGAGACCCAGTACTTC. It specifies CASSGDQETQYF. The variable domain in full, completed from reference TRBV2 and TRBJ2-5, reads EPEVTQTPSHQVTQMGQEVILRCVPISNHLYFYWYRQILGQKVEFLVSFYNNEISEKSEIFDDQFSVERPDGSNFTLKIRSTKLEDSAMYFCASSGDQETQYFGPGTRLLVL.